This passage covers 30 T cell receptor beta chains from one sample sequenced in a study of human T cells and chemical hapten exposure. TCRdb reprocessed the RACE reads via MiXCR and lists one record per CDR3 protein. The sample holds roughly 360,000 distinct CDR3 sequences, around 5% seen once. Regarding time point: patch test 1, 2 weeks after DPC sensitization. Treatment defined: therapeutic diphenylcyclopropenone sensitization with weekly scalp DPC. The source material was whole blood, sampled in connection with sensitization to the hapten diphenylcyclopropenone (DPC). All receptors come from a woman aged 50 to 60 with alopecia areata. Some clones in this sample may be carry-over from other donors' samples.

This clonotype has a handful of counts. The chain combines TRBV12-3 or TRBV12-4 with TRBJ2-5; perhaps TRBD2 as D (5 bases). Trimming took off 2 bases at V and 5 bases at J, with 12 bases between the two ends. The CDR3 is made up of 14 amino acids. The CDR3 coding sequence is TGTGCCAGCAGTTTACCGGCTAGCTCGGAGACCCAGTACTTC. Its translation is CASSLPASSETQYF.

This clonotype appeared a few times. The rearrangement joins TRBV12-3 or TRBV12-4 to TRBJ2-1; D not resolved. The germline V and J ends were trimmed by 5 bases and 3 bases, with 14 bases remaining between them. This CDR3 is 15 amino acids long. The CDR3, as DNA: TGTGCCAGCAGTGTACCCCCATCTGACTACAATGAGCAGTTCTTC. Its translation is CASSVPPSDYNEQFF.

This clonotype was seen many times. The chain employs TRBV20-1 and TRBJ1-2, with a possible D match to TRBD1 (5 bases). The germline CDR1 and CDR2 sequences are DFQATT and SNEGSKA (reference sequence). V was shortened by 2 bases and J by 4 bases, with 8 bases between the two germline ends. This CDR3 region has 12 residues. The CDR3 loop is CSARPDSYGYTF. The CDR3 nucleotides read TGCAGTGCTAGACCCGACAGCTATGGCTACACCTTC.

V is TRBV6-1 and J is TRBJ1-1; D is possibly TRBD1 (5 bases). The CDR3 is 13 amino acids. The germline V gene has CDR1 MNHNS and CDR2 SASEGT. The CDR3 bases are TGTGCAGCTTTACAGGACTACAACACTGAAGCTTTCTTT. Its translation: CAALQDYNTEAFF.

This clonotype was detected many times. The chain couples TRBV7-8 to TRBJ2-3, with D uncertain. CDR3 length equals 14 residues. Trimming left V 2 bases short and J 1 base short, with 7 bases between. Looked up from germline, CDR1 is SGHVS and CDR2 is FQNEAQ. The CDR3 nucleotides are TGTGCCAGCAGCTTATGGTCTGGCACAGATACGCAGTATTTT. Protein: CASSLWSGTDTQYF.

Many counts were recorded for this clonotype. The chain combines TRBV7-8 with TRBJ1-3, with D unresolved. Germline CDR1 is SGHVS and CDR2 is FQNEAQ. The length of the CDR3 is 13 residues. Trimming shortened V by 1 base and J by 0 bases, and 1 base separated the two germline ends. The CDR3 DNA reads TGTGCCAGCAGCTTAGTCTCTGGAAACACCATATATTTT. It translates to CASSLVSGNTIYF.

This clonotype was seen at least ten times. The V call is TRBV29-1, the J call TRBJ2-7; D possibly corresponds to TRBD2 (6 bases). This CDR3 contains 12 residues. Trimming shortened V by 6 bases and J by 5 bases, and 14 bases separated the two germline ends. From germline, CDR1 is SQVTM and CDR2 ANQGSEA. This CDR3 reads CSVWGVGDEQYF. CDR3 DNA sequence: TGCAGCGTGTGGGGGGTAGGGGACGAGCAGTACTTC.

This clonotype occurred many times. J is TRBJ2-7 and V is TRBV3-1; D is perhaps TRBD1 (6 bases). Trimming left V 2 bases short and J 4 bases short, with 9 bases between. Germline V CDR1 and CDR2: LGHDT, YNNKEL (reference sequence). The CDR3 sequence is 13 residues long. For the CDR3, the DNA is TGTGCCAGCAGCCAAATCAGGGGATACGAGCAGTACTTC. Translated: CASSQIRGYEQYF.

This clonotype has only a few counts. V is TRBV10-3 and J is TRBJ1-1; a possible D gene is TRBD1 (5 bases). V was pared by 8 bases and J by 0 bases, with 10 bases between. The CDR3 is 13 amino acids. Germline-derived CDR1 and CDR2 are ENHRY and SYGVKD. CDR3 DNA sequence: TGTGCCATCGGGGACGGCATGAACACTGAAGCTTTCTTT. Protein product: CAIGDGMNTEAFF.

Many counts were recorded for this clonotype. The V call is TRBV12-3 or TRBV12-4, the J call TRBJ2-1, with 9 bases that match TRBD1. The V gene end was trimmed by 7 bases and the J gene end by 4 bases; junction bases not matched to a gene: 8. This CDR3 is 15 amino acids long. CDR3 sequence: CASNPGTGRYNEQFF. CDR3 sequence (DNA): TGTGCCAGCAACCCCGGGACAGGGCGTTACAATGAGCAGTTCTTC.

The table lists this clonotype with a few counts. A much larger clone sits a single nucleotide away, making a read error possible. The CDR3 loop is CASSPGLVNTEAFF. CDR3 nucleotide sequence: TGTGCCAGCAGCCCGGGACTGGTGAACACTGAAGCTTTCTTT. J is TRBJ1-1 and V is TRBV9; a weak D match, TRBD1 (5 bases). Germline-derived CDR1 and CDR2 are SGDLS and YYNGEE. V was trimmed by 4 bases and J by 0 bases, leaving 10 bases between them. The CDR3 runs to 14 residues.

The V call is TRBV6-4, the J call TRBJ1-2; D perhaps matches TRBD1 (6 bases). Germline loops: CDR1 MRHNA, CDR2 SNTAGT. The CDR3 runs to 15 residues. Trimming took off 2 bases at V and 3 bases at J, with 13 bases between the two ends. The CDR3 loop reads CASSDETGRYYGYTF. The CDR3 coding sequence is TGTGCCAGCAGTGACGAGACAGGCCGCTACTATGGCTACACCTTC.

The chain is built from TRBV5-6 and TRBJ1-2, with D unclear. Trimming cost V 5 bases and J 0 bases, with 17 bases left between them. The germline CDR1 and CDR2 sequences are SGHDT and YYEEEE. The CDR3 consists of 16 residues. The DNA of the CDR3 is TGTGCCAGCAGTTGGGCGGTCGGGGAATCTAACTATGGCTACACCTTC. Its protein product is CASSWAVGESNYGYTF.

This clonotype was found many times. The J gene is TRBJ2-1, the V gene TRBV3-1; D unresolved. The germline gives CDR1 LGHDT, CDR2 YNNKEL (reference sequence). V lost 3 bases, J lost 11 bases, and 11 bases lay in between. The CDR3 has 12 amino acids. CDR3 loop: CASSQETAQQFF. The DNA of the CDR3 is TGTGCCAGCAGCCAGGAAACAGCACAGCAGTTCTTC.

This clonotype was recorded many times. The rearrangement links TRBV10-3 to TRBJ2-7, with D unresolved. The CDR3 extends over 15 amino acids. Germline V lookup: CDR1 ENHRY, CDR2 SYGVKD. V lost 4 bases and J 5 bases, leaving 18 bases between the germline ends. The CDR3 nucleotides are TGTGCCATCAGTGTTCTGGACCTAACAAGGGACGAGCAGTACTTC. Amino acid sequence: CAISVLDLTRDEQYF.

Many counts were recorded for this clonotype. J is TRBJ2-6 and V is TRBV20-1; no clear D gene. V lost 0 bases and J lost 3, with 15 bases in between. Germline values: CDR1 DFQATT, CDR2 SNEGSKA (reference sequence). This CDR3 has 17 amino acids. The DNA of the CDR3 is TGCAGTGCTAGAGAAACCGGACGAGTCGGTGGGGCCAACGTCCTGACTTTC. This codes for CSARETGRVGGANVLTF.

This clonotype was seen ten or more times. For the CDR3, the DNA is TGCGCCAGCAGCCAAGATTTGGGGGCAGGGCGGAGCAATGAGCAGTTCTTC. This gives the protein CASSQDLGAGRSNEQFF. The V and J genes are TRBV4-3 and TRBJ2-1; a possible D gene is TRBD1 (6 bases). This CDR3 has 17 amino acids. Looked up from germline, CDR1 is LGHNA and CDR2 is YSLEER. Trimming stripped 0 bases from V and 6 bases from J, with 18 bases between.

This rearrangement joins TRBV4-3 to TRBJ2-5; no definite D call. Trimming pared 0 bases from V and 5 bases from J, leaving 13 bases between. Germline lookup yields CDR1 LGHNA and CDR2 YSLEER. The CDR3 runs 15 residues. CDR3 loop: CASSQDRAGSETQYF. CDR3 nucleotides: TGCGCCAGCAGCCAAGATCGGGCCGGGTCGGAGACCCAGTACTTC.

This clonotype has a handful of counts. The V and J genes are TRBV20-1 and TRBJ2-3; 7 positions agree with TRBD2. The germline gives CDR1 DFQATT, CDR2 SNEGSKA (reference sequence). J was trimmed by 0 bases and V by 3 bases; bases with no gene match: 6. The CDR3 is 15 residues long. CDR3 residues: CSASRLAASTDTQYF. The DNA of the CDR3 is TGCAGTGCTAGTCGGCTAGCGGCTAGCACAGATACGCAGTATTTT.

The rearrangement joins TRBV5-1 to TRBJ2-7; D gene uncertain. CDR3 length equals 12 residues. The V end was cut by 4 bases, the J end by 3 bases, with 8 bases between. Germline loops: CDR1 SGHRS, CDR2 YFSETQ. The CDR3 DNA follows: TGCGCCAGCAGCCCGGAGAACTACGAGCAGTACTTC. This sequence encodes CASSPENYEQYF.

The chain joins TRBV6-5 to TRBJ1-3, with 9 bases that match TRBD1. Germline CDR1 reads MNHEY; CDR2 reads SVGAGI. V dropped 2 bases and J dropped 4; count of bases not matched to a gene: 6. The CDR3 spans 16 residues. CDR3: CASSYAGTGKGNTIYF. In nucleotides, the CDR3 is TGTGCCAGCAGTTACGCCGGGACAGGGAAAGGAAACACCATATATTTT.

This clonotype was seen many times. The V call is TRBV27, the J call TRBJ2-1; TRBD1 matches 9 bases. Germline trimming cut 7 bases from V and 4 bases from J; bases unmatched to any gene: 2. The length of the CDR3 is 13 residues. Germline loops: CDR1 MNHEY, CDR2 SMNVEV (reference sequence). The CDR3 DNA follows: TGTGCCAGCACCGGGACAGGGTACAATGAGCAGTTCTTC. Amino acid sequence: CASTGTGYNEQFF.

This clonotype was seen many times. This chain links TRBV29-1 with TRBJ2-2; 8 bases line up with TRBD1. This CDR3 contains 14 residues. The junction had 5 bases not matched to a gene; V was cut back by 7 bases and J by 1 base. The V gene's germline CDR1 is SQVTM and CDR2 ANQGSEA. The chain's CDR3 is CSGGQGLNTGELFF. DNA for the CDR3: TGCAGCGGCGGACAGGGCCTGAACACCGGGGAGCTGTTTTTT.

The table lists this clonotype with many counts. The chain joins TRBV11-2 to TRBJ1-2, with 7 bases lining up with TRBD1. The CDR3 covers 13 residues. The germline V gene has CDR1 SGHAT and CDR2 FQNNGV. The V and J ends lost 5 bases and 6 bases, in that order; junction bases with no gene match: 6. CDR3: CASSTMTGNGYTF. For the CDR3, the DNA is TGTGCCAGCAGCACCATGACAGGGAATGGCTACACCTTC.

This clonotype was picked up many times. V usage is TRBV12-3 or TRBV12-4 and J usage is TRBJ1-1; D is unresolved. The CDR3 has 12 amino acids. The V end lost 6 bases, the J end lost 5 bases, and 10 bases lay between the germline ends. For the CDR3, the DNA is TGTGCCAGCAGCCGAGCGGGGACTGAAGCTTTCTTT. Residues: CASSRAGTEAFF.

This clonotype has more than one count but fewer than ten. The rearrangement links TRBV6-1 to TRBJ2-7; D is tentatively TRBD1 or TRBD2 (5 bases each). Germline CDR1 is MNHNS and CDR2 is SASEGT. The length of the CDR3 is 15 residues. V lost 0 bases to trimming and J lost 5 bases, with 14 bases between them. Written as DNA, the CDR3 is TGTGCCAGCAGTGAAGCGTATGGGACGTTAGACGAGCAGTACTTC. This translates into CASSEAYGTLDEQYF.

This clonotype was counted a few times. J is TRBJ2-1 and V is TRBV4-1; 10 bases are a match to TRBD2. CDR3 length: 15 residues. V trimming: 4 bases; J trimming: 5 bases; junction bases outside the gene matches: 5. Germline CDR1 MGHRA, CDR2 YSYEKL. The CDR3 sequence: CASSRLAGVDNEQFF. In DNA form, the CDR3 reads TGCGCCAGCAGCCGGCTAGCGGGAGTGGACAATGAGCAGTTCTTC.

CDR3 bases: TGTGCCAGCAGTGAAGGGGGTCCAGCCTCCTACGAGCAGTACTTC. The encoded protein is CASSEGGPASYEQYF. The chain couples TRBV6-1 to TRBJ2-7; unclear D gene. The CDR3 consists of 15 residues. Trimming stripped 1 base from V and 0 bases from J, with 10 bases between. CDR1 is MNHNS and CDR2 is SASEGT in the germline V gene.

This clonotype was seen many times. The CDR3 region is CASSFSGELFF. Written as DNA, the CDR3 is TGTGCCAGCAGTTTTTCCGGGGAGCTGTTTTTT. V and J are TRBV12-3 or TRBV12-4 and TRBJ2-2; D ambiguous. Trimming shortened V by 3 bases and J by 6 bases, and 2 bases separated the two germline ends. The CDR3 is 11 residues long.

This clonotype showed up many times. The junction differs from germline at one of its ends, possibly a read error. The V gene is TRBV6-4, the J gene TRBJ1-3; tentative D call: TRBD1 (6 bases). CDR3 length equals 9 residues. Germline values: CDR1 MRHNA, CDR2 SNTAGT. The DNA of the CDR3 is TGTGCCAGCAGTGGACAGGTGAATTTT. Translation: CASSGQVNF.